The rows below give T cell receptor beta chains drawn from one sample of a study of T-cell memory formation after mild COVID-19. Via MiXCR, TCRdb re-called the 5' RACE reads, giving one row per CDR3 protein. The sample shows roughly 150,000 distinct CDR3 sequences, more than 14% of them seen only once. Sequencing used PBMCs or a T cell subset sorted from them (not recorded which). The receptors here all came from an adult woman who had mild COVID-19 (a few samples of this study predate the infection). Cell type and time point are not known. Each CDR3 is given with its conserved first and last residue. The order of the fields is J gene, V gene, clone size, D gene, CDR3 DNA, CDR3 protein. D genes are given only for firm matches. The size entry is marked missing in some rows and otherwise reads once, few, many or a size class.

j_call: TRBJ2-2
v_call: TRBV9
clone_size: -
d_call: TRBD2
cdr3_nt: TGTGCCAGCAGCGTAGGGTTAGCGGGGAACACCGGGGAGCTGTTTTTT
cdr3_aa: CASSVGLAGNTGELFF

j_call: TRBJ1-1
v_call: TRBV10-3
clone_size: -
d_call: -
cdr3_nt: TGTGCCATCAGCCTGGGACAGAACACTGAAGCTTTCTTT
cdr3_aa: CAISLGQNTEAFF

j_call: TRBJ2-1
v_call: TRBV7-7
clone_size: few
d_call: -
cdr3_nt: TGTGCTAGCAGCTTAGAACGAGGGAATGAGCAGTTCTTC
cdr3_aa: CASSLERGNEQFF

j_call: TRBJ1-5
v_call: TRBV20-1
clone_size: few
d_call: TRBD1
cdr3_nt: TGCAGTGCTAGAGATTTAGGGACAGGATTTGGGCCCCAGCATTTT
cdr3_aa: CSARDLGTGFGPQHF

j_call: TRBJ2-4
v_call: TRBV13
clone_size: -
d_call: -
cdr3_nt: TGTGCCAGCAGCCATGAGGGCTTGACTCTAGCCAAAAACATTCAGTACTTC
cdr3_aa: CASSHEGLTLAKNIQYF

j_call: TRBJ1-2
v_call: TRBV5-1
clone_size: -
d_call: -
cdr3_nt: TGCGCCAGCAGCTTGGAGCCAGACTATGGCTACACCTTC
cdr3_aa: CASSLEPDYGYTF

j_call: TRBJ2-1
v_call: TRBV15
clone_size: -
d_call: -
cdr3_nt: TGTGCCACCAGCAGAGATGGTGGATGGGGCTCCTACAATGAGCAGTTCTTC
cdr3_aa: CATSRDGGWGSYNEQFF

j_call: TRBJ1-1
v_call: TRBV5-5
clone_size: few
d_call: -
cdr3_nt: TGTGCCAGCAGCACTGAAGCTTTCTTT
cdr3_aa: CASSTEAFF

j_call: TRBJ1-2
v_call: TRBV19
clone_size: -
d_call: TRBD1
cdr3_nt: TGTGCCTCTAGGGGCAGGGGGTCTTGGAGTGGCTACACCTTC
cdr3_aa: CASRGRGSWSGYTF

j_call: TRBJ2-1
v_call: TRBV7-6
clone_size: -
d_call: TRBD2
cdr3_nt: TGTGCCAGCAGCCCCGTGGCTAGCGGGTCCTTCTACAATGAGCAGTTCTTC
cdr3_aa: CASSPVASGSFYNEQFF

j_call: TRBJ2-3
v_call: TRBV7-9
clone_size: few
d_call: -
cdr3_nt: TGTGCCAGCAGCTTACAGTTATCCACAGATACGCAGTATTTT
cdr3_aa: CASSLQLSTDTQYF

j_call: TRBJ2-7
v_call: TRBV29-1
clone_size: many
d_call: -
cdr3_nt: TGCAGCGTTGATTTTGTGACAGGACACCCTCAAACGATCTACGAGCAGTACTTC
cdr3_aa: CSVDFVTGHPQTIYEQYF

j_call: TRBJ2-5
v_call: TRBV7-9
clone_size: -
d_call: -
cdr3_nt: TGTGCCAGCAGCTTAACGGCAGGGTTGGAGACCCAGTACTTC
cdr3_aa: CASSLTAGLETQYF

j_call: TRBJ2-5
v_call: TRBV11-3
clone_size: few
d_call: TRBD1
cdr3_nt: TGTGCCAGCAGCCGGATACAGGGGGATGAGACCCAGTACTTC
cdr3_aa: CASSRIQGDETQYF

j_call: TRBJ2-2
v_call: TRBV11-3
clone_size: -
d_call: TRBD1
cdr3_nt: TGTGCCAGCAGCGCGGGACAGGGGGTACCCGGGGAGCTGTTTTTT
cdr3_aa: CASSAGQGVPGELFF

j_call: TRBJ2-2
v_call: TRBV7-2
clone_size: -
d_call: TRBD1
cdr3_nt: TGTGCCAGCAGCTTTAGGGACAGGGGGTCCGGGGAGCTGTTTTTT
cdr3_aa: CASSFRDRGSGELFF

j_call: TRBJ2-2
v_call: TRBV5-1
clone_size: few
d_call: -
cdr3_nt: TGCGCCAGCAGCGAAGGCCCCAACACCGGGGAGCTGTTTTTT
cdr3_aa: CASSEGPNTGELFF

j_call: TRBJ2-2
v_call: TRBV21-1
clone_size: -
d_call: -
cdr3_nt: TGTGCCAGCAGCAAAGCGCTTTGGCAGGGCGCGGGCGGGGAGCTGTTTTTT
cdr3_aa: CASSKALWQGAGGELFF

j_call: TRBJ2-7
v_call: TRBV27
clone_size: many
d_call: -
cdr3_nt: TGTGCCAGCAAGGAGGGACACACCTACGAGCAGTACTTC
cdr3_aa: CASKEGHTYEQYF

j_call: TRBJ2-2
v_call: TRBV4-1
clone_size: few
d_call: -
cdr3_nt: TGCGCCAGCAGATCAAACCGGGGAGATAGAAGTAGCACCGGGGAGCTGTTTTTT
cdr3_aa: CASRSNRGDRSSTGELFF

j_call: TRBJ2-7
v_call: TRBV12-3/TRBV12-4
clone_size: many
d_call: TRBD1
cdr3_nt: TGTGCCAGCAGTCCCCGACAGGGGAGCTCCTACGAGCAGTACTTC
cdr3_aa: CASSPRQGSSYEQYF

j_call: TRBJ2-1
v_call: TRBV19
clone_size: -
d_call: -
cdr3_nt: TGTGCCAGTAGTATAGATCTGAATGAGCAGTTCTTC
cdr3_aa: CASSIDLNEQFF

j_call: TRBJ2-7
v_call: TRBV11-1
clone_size: few
d_call: TRBD2
cdr3_nt: TGTGCCAGCAGCTTAGAGTCTAGCGGGAGGCTCGGCGAGCAGTACTTC
cdr3_aa: CASSLESSGRLGEQYF

j_call: TRBJ1-1
v_call: TRBV5-6
clone_size: -
d_call: -
cdr3_nt: TGTGCCAGCAGCCGCCCCAGGGGATTTGAAGCTTTCTTT
cdr3_aa: CASSRPRGFEAFF

j_call: TRBJ2-2
v_call: TRBV11-3
clone_size: few
d_call: TRBD1
cdr3_nt: TGTGCCAGCAGCACTTCTTACCGGGACAGGAACACCGGGGAGCTGTTTTTT
cdr3_aa: CASSTSYRDRNTGELFF

j_call: TRBJ1-2
v_call: TRBV5-1
clone_size: few
d_call: -
cdr3_nt: TGCGCCAGCAGCTCTGAGGGCCCTAACTATGGCTACACCTTC
cdr3_aa: CASSSEGPNYGYTF

j_call: TRBJ2-3
v_call: TRBV7-9
clone_size: few
d_call: -
cdr3_nt: TGTGCCAGCAGCTTTTCGGTGAGGAGAAGCACAGATACGCAGTATTTT
cdr3_aa: CASSFSVRRSTDTQYF

j_call: TRBJ2-3
v_call: TRBV7-9
clone_size: -
d_call: -
cdr3_nt: TGTGCCAGCAGCTTGCCGACCGGACCGGATACGCAGTATTTT
cdr3_aa: CASSLPTGPDTQYF

j_call: TRBJ1-1
v_call: TRBV21-1
clone_size: -
d_call: -
cdr3_nt: TGTGCCAGCAGCTCCTCAGGGGGGAGGAACACTGAAGCTTTCTTT
cdr3_aa: CASSSSGGRNTEAFF

j_call: TRBJ2-7
v_call: TRBV14
clone_size: many
d_call: -
cdr3_nt: TGTGCCAGCAGCCATGCCTCCAGGGTAGGGATCTACGAGCAGTACTTC
cdr3_aa: CASSHASRVGIYEQYF

j_call: TRBJ2-1
v_call: TRBV12-3/TRBV12-4
clone_size: few
d_call: -
cdr3_nt: TGTGCCAGCAGTTCAGGGGCAGGGCCAAGCAATGAGCAGTTCTTC
cdr3_aa: CASSSGAGPSNEQFF

j_call: TRBJ2-7
v_call: TRBV12-3/TRBV12-4
clone_size: -
d_call: TRBD1
cdr3_nt: TGTGCCAGCAGTTTCGCCGGGACAGGGCTCTACGAGCAGTACTTC
cdr3_aa: CASSFAGTGLYEQYF

j_call: TRBJ2-3
v_call: TRBV25-1
clone_size: few
d_call: -
cdr3_nt: TGTGCCACCAGTGACGGTGGAGCAGATACGCAGTATTTT
cdr3_aa: CATSDGGADTQYF

j_call: TRBJ2-2
v_call: TRBV29-1
clone_size: few
d_call: TRBD2
cdr3_nt: TGCAGCGCCAGGACTAGCGGGATTGCGGTACTCGGGGAGCTGTTTTTT
cdr3_aa: CSARTSGIAVLGELFF

j_call: TRBJ2-1
v_call: TRBV5-1
clone_size: -
d_call: TRBD1
cdr3_nt: TGCGCCAGCAGCTTGAGGCAGGGGGCCTTGTATGAGCAGTTCTTC
cdr3_aa: CASSLRQGALYEQFF

j_call: TRBJ1-2
v_call: TRBV30
clone_size: few
d_call: -
cdr3_nt: TGTGCCTGGACCGGGGGACCGATATTAAACTATGGCTACACCTTC
cdr3_aa: CAWTGGPILNYGYTF

j_call: TRBJ2-7
v_call: TRBV5-1
clone_size: -
d_call: TRBD1
cdr3_nt: TGCGCCAGCAGCCCGGGACAGGGTCTCGCCTACGAGCAGTACTTC
cdr3_aa: CASSPGQGLAYEQYF

j_call: TRBJ2-1
v_call: TRBV6-2/TRBV6-3
clone_size: few
d_call: TRBD2
cdr3_nt: TGTGCCAGCAGGAGACTAGCGTTGTCCTACAATGAGCAGTTCTTC
cdr3_aa: CASRRLALSYNEQFF

j_call: TRBJ2-1
v_call: TRBV7-9
clone_size: few
d_call: TRBD2
cdr3_nt: TGTGCCAGCAGCTCAGACGGACTAGCGCCGTACAATGAGCAGTTCTTC
cdr3_aa: CASSSDGLAPYNEQFF

j_call: TRBJ2-1
v_call: TRBV29-1
clone_size: few
d_call: TRBD1
cdr3_nt: TGCAGCGTTGAATCCCCCGGACAGGGCAACCTTCAGGTTGAGCAGTTCTTC
cdr3_aa: CSVESPGQGNLQVEQFF

j_call: TRBJ2-1
v_call: TRBV7-2
clone_size: -
d_call: TRBD2
cdr3_nt: TGTGCCAGCAGACCGGGCTTAGCGGGAACGGGTTTTAATGAGCAGTTCTTC
cdr3_aa: CASRPGLAGTGFNEQFF

j_call: TRBJ2-7
v_call: TRBV6-2/TRBV6-3
clone_size: -
d_call: -
cdr3_nt: TGTGCCAGCAGTTACGCAGCGGGTAACTCCTACGAGCAGTACTTC
cdr3_aa: CASSYAAGNSYEQYF

j_call: TRBJ2-7
v_call: TRBV3-1
clone_size: many
d_call: -
cdr3_nt: TGTGCCAGCAGCTTACACTGGACTCGAACACGGGACGAGCAGTACTTC
cdr3_aa: CASSLHWTRTRDEQYF

j_call: TRBJ1-1
v_call: TRBV3-1
clone_size: -
d_call: -
cdr3_nt: TGTGCCAGCAGCCAGAGCACTGAAGCTTTCTTT
cdr3_aa: CASSQSTEAFF

j_call: TRBJ2-7
v_call: TRBV11-2
clone_size: -
d_call: TRBD1
cdr3_nt: TGTGCCAGCAGCCCCTTTGCGCAGGACAGGAGCTACGAGCAGTACTTC
cdr3_aa: CASSPFAQDRSYEQYF

j_call: TRBJ2-3
v_call: TRBV20-1
clone_size: many
d_call: TRBD2
cdr3_nt: TGCAGTGCCAGACTAGCGGGAGGTGAGGGGACGCAGTATTTT
cdr3_aa: CSARLAGGEGTQYF